This TCR beta chain was recorded in a study of OX40 agonist ivuxolimab in advanced cancers. For the study at large: The dose-escalation group included hepatocellular carcinoma, melanoma, renal cell carcinoma and head and neck cancer. Age averaged about 62 years (range about 20 to 80), and just over 80% were male.

This clone is labeled medium-sized. The target antigen is unknown. This CDR3 comprises 17 residues. Germline assignment: CDR1 WNHNN and CDR2 SYGVQD (reference sequence). The germline V and J ends were trimmed by 0 bases and 3 bases, with 17 bases remaining between them. The method was immunoSEQ multiplex PCR; TCRdb's version includes in-frame clones alone and lacks a portion of them. This sample has tens of thousands of clones, with 85% to 95% found just once. Study-wide results and caveats: Among the nonresponders, some also had low normalized T-cell clonal expansion.

The chain combines TRBV10-1 with TRBJ1-1; no clear D gene. This TCR came from an adult with an advanced solid tumor such as melanoma, head and neck, liver or kidney cancer. Source: CD4+ or CD8+ T cells sorted from blood, taken in a trial of the OX40 agonist ivuxolimab. CDR3 in amino acids: CASSESTPPKWDTEAFF. In DNA, the CDR3 is TGCGCCAGCAGTGAGTCGACTCCCCCCAAATGGGACACTGAAGCTTTCTTT.